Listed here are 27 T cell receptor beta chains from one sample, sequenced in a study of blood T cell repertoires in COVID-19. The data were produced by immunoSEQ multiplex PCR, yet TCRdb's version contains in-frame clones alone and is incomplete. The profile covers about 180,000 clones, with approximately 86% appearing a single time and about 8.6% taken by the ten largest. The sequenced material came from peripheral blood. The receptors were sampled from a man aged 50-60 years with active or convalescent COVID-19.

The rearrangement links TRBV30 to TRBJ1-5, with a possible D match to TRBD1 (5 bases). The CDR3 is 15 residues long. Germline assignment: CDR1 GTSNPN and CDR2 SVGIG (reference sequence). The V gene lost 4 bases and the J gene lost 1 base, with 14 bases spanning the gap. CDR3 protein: CAWTSQGSSNQPQHF. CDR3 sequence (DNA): TGTGCCTGGACCTCTCAGGGCAGCAGCAATCAGCCCCAGCATTTT.

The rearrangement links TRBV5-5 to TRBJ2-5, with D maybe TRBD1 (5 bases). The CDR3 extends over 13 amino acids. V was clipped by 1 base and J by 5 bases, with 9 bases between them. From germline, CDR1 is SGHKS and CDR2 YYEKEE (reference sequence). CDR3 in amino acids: CASSLQGPETQYF. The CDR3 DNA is TGTGCCAGCAGCTTGCAGGGCCCGGAGACCCAGTACTTC.

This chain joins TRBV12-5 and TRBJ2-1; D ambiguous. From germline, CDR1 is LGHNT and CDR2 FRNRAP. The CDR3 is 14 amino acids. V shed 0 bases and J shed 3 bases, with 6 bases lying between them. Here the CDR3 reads CASGLVNSYNEQFF. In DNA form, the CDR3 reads TGTGCTAGTGGTTTGGTAAACAGCTACAATGAGCAGTTCTTC.

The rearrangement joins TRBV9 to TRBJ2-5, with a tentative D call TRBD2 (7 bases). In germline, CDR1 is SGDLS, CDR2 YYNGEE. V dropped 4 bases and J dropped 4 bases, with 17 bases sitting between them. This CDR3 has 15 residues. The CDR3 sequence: CASSPHGGGIETQYF. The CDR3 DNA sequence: TGTGCCAGCAGCCCCCATGGGGGGGGCATAGAGACCCAGTACTTC.

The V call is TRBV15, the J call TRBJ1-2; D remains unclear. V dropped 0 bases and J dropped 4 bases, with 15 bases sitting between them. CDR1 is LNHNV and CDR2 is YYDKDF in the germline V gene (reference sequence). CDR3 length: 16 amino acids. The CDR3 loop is CATSRDLGTDVYGYTF. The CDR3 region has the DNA TGTGCCACCAGCAGAGATCTGGGCACAGACGTCTATGGCTACACCTTC.

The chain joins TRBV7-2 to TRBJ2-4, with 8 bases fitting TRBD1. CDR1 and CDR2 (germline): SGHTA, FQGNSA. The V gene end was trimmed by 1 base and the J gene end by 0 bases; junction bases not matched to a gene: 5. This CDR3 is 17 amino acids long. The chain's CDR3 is CASSLGGTGLAKNIQYF. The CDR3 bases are TGTGCCAGCAGCTTAGGGGGGACAGGTTTAGCCAAAAACATTCAGTACTTC.

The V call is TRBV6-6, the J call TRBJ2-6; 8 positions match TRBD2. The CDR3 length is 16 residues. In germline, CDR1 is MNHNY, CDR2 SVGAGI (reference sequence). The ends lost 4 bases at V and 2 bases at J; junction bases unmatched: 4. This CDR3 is CASSSLAGTGANVLTF. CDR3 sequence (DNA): TGTGCCAGCAGTTCGTTAGCGGGAACTGGGGCCAACGTCCTGACTTTC.

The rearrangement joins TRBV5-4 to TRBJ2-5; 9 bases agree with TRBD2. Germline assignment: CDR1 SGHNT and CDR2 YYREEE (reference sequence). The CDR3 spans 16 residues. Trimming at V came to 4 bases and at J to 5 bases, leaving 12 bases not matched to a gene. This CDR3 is CASSGGLAEGFETQYF. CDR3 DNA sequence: TGTGCCAGCAGCGGGGGACTAGCAGAGGGGTTCGAGACCCAGTACTTC.

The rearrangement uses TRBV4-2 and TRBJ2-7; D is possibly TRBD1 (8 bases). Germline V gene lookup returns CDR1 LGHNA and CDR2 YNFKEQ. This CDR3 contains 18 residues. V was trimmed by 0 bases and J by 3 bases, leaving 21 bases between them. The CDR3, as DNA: TGTGCCAGCAGCCAAGAACATCACACAGGGGGGGGCTACTACGAGCAGTACTTC. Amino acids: CASSQEHHTGGGYYEQYF.

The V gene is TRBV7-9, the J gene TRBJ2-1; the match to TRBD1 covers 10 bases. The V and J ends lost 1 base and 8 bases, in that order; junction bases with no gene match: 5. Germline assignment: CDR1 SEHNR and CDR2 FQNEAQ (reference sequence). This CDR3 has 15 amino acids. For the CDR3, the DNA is TGTGCCAGCAGCTTAGGACAGGGGGCAATGGATGAGCAGTTCTTC. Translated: CASSLGQGAMDEQFF. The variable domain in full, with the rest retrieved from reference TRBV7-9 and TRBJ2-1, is DTGVSQNPRHKITKRGQNVTFRCDPISEHNRLYWYRQTLGQGPEFLTYFQNEAQLEKSRLLSDRFSAERPKGSFSTLEIQRTEQGDSAMYLCASSLGQGAMDEQFFGPGTRLTVL.

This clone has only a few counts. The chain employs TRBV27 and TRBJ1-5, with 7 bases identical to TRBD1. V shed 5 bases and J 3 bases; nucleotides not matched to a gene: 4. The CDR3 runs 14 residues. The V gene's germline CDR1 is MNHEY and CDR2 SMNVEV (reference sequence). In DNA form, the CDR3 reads TGTGCCAGCAGTGCGGACAGGTACAATCAGCCCCAGCATTTT. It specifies CASSADRYNQPQHF.

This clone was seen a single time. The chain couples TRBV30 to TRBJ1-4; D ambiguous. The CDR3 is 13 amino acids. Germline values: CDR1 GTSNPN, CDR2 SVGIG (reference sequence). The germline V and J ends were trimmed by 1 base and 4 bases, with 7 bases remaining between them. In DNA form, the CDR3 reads TGTGCCTGGAGTGACGGGTTTAATGAAAAACTGTTTTTT. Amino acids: CAWSDGFNEKLFF.

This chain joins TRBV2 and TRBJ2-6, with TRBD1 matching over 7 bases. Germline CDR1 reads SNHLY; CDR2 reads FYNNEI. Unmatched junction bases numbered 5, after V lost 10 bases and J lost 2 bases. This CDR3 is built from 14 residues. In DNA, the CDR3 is TGTGCCAACCAAGGGGGCCCTGGGGCCAACGTCCTGACTTTC. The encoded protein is CANQGGPGANVLTF.

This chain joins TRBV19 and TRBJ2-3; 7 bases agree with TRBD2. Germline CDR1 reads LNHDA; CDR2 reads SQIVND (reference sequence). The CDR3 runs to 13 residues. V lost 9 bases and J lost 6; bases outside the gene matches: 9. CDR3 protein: CASVGRAADTQYF. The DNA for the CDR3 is TGTGCCAGCGTGGGGAGGGCCGCTGATACGCAGTATTTT.

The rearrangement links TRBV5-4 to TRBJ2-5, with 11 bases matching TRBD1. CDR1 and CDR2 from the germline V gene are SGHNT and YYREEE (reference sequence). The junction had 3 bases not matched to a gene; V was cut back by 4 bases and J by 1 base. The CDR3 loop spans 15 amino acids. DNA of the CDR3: TGTGCCAGCAGCCCGGGACAGGGGGGCCAAGAGACCCAGTACTTC. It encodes CASSPGQGGQETQYF.

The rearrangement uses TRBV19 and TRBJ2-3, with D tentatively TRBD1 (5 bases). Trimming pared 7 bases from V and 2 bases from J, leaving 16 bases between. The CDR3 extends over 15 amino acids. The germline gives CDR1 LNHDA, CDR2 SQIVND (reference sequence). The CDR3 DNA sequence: TGTGCCAGTAACCCCGACAGACCCCACACAGATACGCAGTATTTT. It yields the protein CASNPDRPHTDTQYF. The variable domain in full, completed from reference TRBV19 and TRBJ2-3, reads DGGITQSPKYLFRKEGQNVTLSCEQNLNHDAMYWYRQDPGQGLRLIYYSQIVNDFQKGDIAEGYSVSREKKESFPLTVTSAQKNPTAFYLCASNPDRPHTDTQYFGPGTRLTVL.

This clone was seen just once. CDR3 in DNA: TGTGCCAGCAATAGGGAGACTGGAAACACCATATATTTT. It specifies CASNRETGNTIYF. The V call is TRBV6-5, the J call TRBJ1-3; D unclear. Germline V CDR1 and CDR2: MNHEY, SVGAGI. V dropped 7 bases and J dropped 2 bases, with 9 bases sitting between them. The CDR3 sequence is 13 residues long.

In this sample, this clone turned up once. This CDR3 is CASSEWGGTNTEAFF. For the CDR3, the DNA is TGTGCCAGCAGTGAGTGGGGCGGGACGAACACTGAAGCTTTCTTT. The chain joins TRBV25-1 to TRBJ1-1; possibly TRBD1 for D (5 bases). Germline CDR1 is MGHDK and CDR2 is SYGVNS. The ends were cut back, 3 bases at V and 1 base at J, with 12 bases in the middle. This CDR3 is 15 amino acids long.

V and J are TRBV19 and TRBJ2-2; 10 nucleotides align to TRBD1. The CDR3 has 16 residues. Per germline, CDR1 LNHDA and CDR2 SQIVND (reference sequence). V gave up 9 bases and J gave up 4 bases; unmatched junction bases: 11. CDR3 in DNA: TGTGCCAGCCACCTGGAAGGGACAGGGGTCACCGGGGAGCTGTTTTTT. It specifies CASHLEGTGVTGELFF.

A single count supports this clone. In DNA form, the CDR3 reads TGTGCCAGCAGCCAATCAATGGGGGGATCACCCCTCCACTTT. It specifies CASSQSMGGSPLHF. V is TRBV16 and J is TRBJ1-6, with D possibly matching TRBD1 (5 bases). The germline V gene encodes CDR1 KGHSY and CDR2 FQNENV. The V end was cut by 0 bases, the J end by 10 bases, with 10 bases between. The CDR3 runs 14 residues. The whole variable domain, filled in from reference TRBV16 and TRBJ1-6, reads GEEVAQTPKHLVRGEGQKAKLYCAPIKGHSYVFWYQQVLKNEFKFLISFQNENVFDETGMPKERFSAKCLPNSPCSLEIQATKLEDSAVYFCASSQSMGGSPLHFGNGTRLTVT.

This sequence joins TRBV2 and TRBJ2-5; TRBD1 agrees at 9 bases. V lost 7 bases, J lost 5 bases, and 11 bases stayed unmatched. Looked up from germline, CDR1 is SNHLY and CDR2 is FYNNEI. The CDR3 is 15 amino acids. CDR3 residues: CASTARTGAGETQYF. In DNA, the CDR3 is TGTGCCAGCACCGCCCGGACAGGGGCGGGGGAGACCCAGTACTTC.

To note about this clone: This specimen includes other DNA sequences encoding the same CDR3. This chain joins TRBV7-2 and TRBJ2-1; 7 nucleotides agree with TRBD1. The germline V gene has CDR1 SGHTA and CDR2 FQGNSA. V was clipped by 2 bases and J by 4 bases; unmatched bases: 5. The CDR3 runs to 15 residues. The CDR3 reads CASSLLAGGYNEQFF. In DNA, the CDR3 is TGTGCCAGCAGCTTATTGGCAGGGGGTTACAATGAGCAGTTCTTC.

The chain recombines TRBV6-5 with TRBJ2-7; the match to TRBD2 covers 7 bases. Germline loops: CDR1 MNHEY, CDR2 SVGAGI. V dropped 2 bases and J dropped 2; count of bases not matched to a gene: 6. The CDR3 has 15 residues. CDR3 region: CASSYRGLEAYEQYF. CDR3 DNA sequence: TGTGCCAGCAGTTACCGAGGACTAGAAGCCTACGAGCAGTACTTC.

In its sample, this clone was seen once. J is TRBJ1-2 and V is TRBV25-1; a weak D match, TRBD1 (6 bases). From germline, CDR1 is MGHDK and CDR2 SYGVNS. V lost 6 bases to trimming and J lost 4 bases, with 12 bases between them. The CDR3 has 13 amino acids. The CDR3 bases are TGTGCCAGCAGAGACAGGTTCTCCTATGGCTACACCTTC. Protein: CASRDRFSYGYTF.

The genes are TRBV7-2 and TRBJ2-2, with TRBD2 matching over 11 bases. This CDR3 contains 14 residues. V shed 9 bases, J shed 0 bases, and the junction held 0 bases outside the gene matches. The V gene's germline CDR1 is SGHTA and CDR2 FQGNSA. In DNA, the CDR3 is TGTGCCAGGACTAGCGGGACGAACACCGGGGAGCTGTTTTTT. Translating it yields CARTSGTNTGELFF.

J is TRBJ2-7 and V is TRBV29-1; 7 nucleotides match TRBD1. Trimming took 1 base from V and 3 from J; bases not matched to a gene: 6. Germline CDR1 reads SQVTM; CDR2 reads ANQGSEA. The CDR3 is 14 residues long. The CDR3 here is CSVEADPGGYEQYF. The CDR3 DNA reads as TGCAGCGTTGAAGCCGACCCAGGGGGCTACGAGCAGTACTTC.

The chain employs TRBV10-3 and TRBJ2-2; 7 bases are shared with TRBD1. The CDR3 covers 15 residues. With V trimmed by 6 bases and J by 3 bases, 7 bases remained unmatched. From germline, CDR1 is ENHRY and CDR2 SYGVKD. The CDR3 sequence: CAIRKDREHTGELFF. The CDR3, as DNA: TGTGCCATCAGAAAAGACAGGGAACACACCGGGGAGCTGTTTTTT.